The entry below gives a single T cell receptor (beta chain) sequence along with its context. This sample was included in a study of OX40 agonist ivuxolimab in advanced cancers. Germline CDR1 is SGHNT and CDR2 is YENEEA. V lost 2 bases to trimming and J lost 6 bases; unmatched junction nucleotides: 3. The CDR3 runs 15 residues. Data came from immunoSEQ multiplex PCR; TCRdb stores just in-frame clones and leaves some out. This sample has just over 90,000 clones, with approximately 94% found just once. This specimen consisted of CD4+ or CD8+ T cells sorted from blood, obtained in a trial of the OX40 agonist ivuxolimab. The TCR sequence derives from an adult with an advanced solid tumor such as melanoma, head and neck, liver or kidney cancer. This chain links TRBV11-3 with TRBJ2-1; 11 positions agree with TRBD2. DNA of the CDR3: TGTGCCAGCAGCTTATTAGCGGGGGGGCCCAATGAGCAGTTCTTC. It is translated as CASSLLAGGPNEQFF.